Presented here are 5 T cell receptor beta chains from one specimen sequenced in a study of regulatory T cells in long-lasting Graves disease listed by TCRdb under 2021. Library method: multiplex PCR. Sequencing took place on an Illumina HiSeq 4000. CDR3 regions were amplified by Arm-PCR with iRepertoire HTBI primers to construct TCR beta libraries. TCRdb ran its own pipeline on the public reads, namely fastp trimming at Q25 and MiXCR clone calling, and kept in-frame beta chains. Entries that share a CDR3 protein sequence are merged under the most common genes and DNA. Across this sample there are roughly 260,000 distinct CDR3 sequences, with 15% to 20% seen only once. Of the sample, around 13% is held by the ten largest clones. The label giving this sample's time point can be read as: newly diagnosed GD, antithyroid drugs for less than 3 months. RNA was extracted from PBMCs in TRIzol for both TCR sequencing and RNA sequencing.

The same sample was also studied in work on T cells in Graves' hyperthyroidism and ophthalmopathy.

Sequences were derived from peripheral blood mononuclear cells (PBMCs), sampled at new diagnosis, from a patient treated with antithyroid drugs. These receptor sequences come from a young woman with Graves disease. Donor details come from another sample of the same person, matched by shared clones.

In the case of this clonotype: The missing conserved phenylalanine or tryptophan at the end of this CDR3 makes a read error likely. V and J are TRBV12-3 or TRBV12-4 and TRBJ1-1, with D hard to call. The CDR3 is 14 amino acids. V lost 4 bases to trimming and J lost 1 base, with 10 bases between them. The CDR3 nucleotides are TGTGCCAGCAGTTCGGACCGCGGGAACACTGAAGCTTTCTCT. Protein sequence: CASSSDRGNTEAFS.

CDR3 coding DNA: TGTGCCATCAGTGAGTCGAACAGGGTGAAGTACGAGCAGTACTTC. Encoded protein: CAISESNRVKYEQYF. This rearrangement joins TRBV10-3 to TRBJ2-7; maybe TRBD1 (6 bases). Germline CDR1 is ENHRY and CDR2 is SYGVKD. The CDR3 runs 15 residues. The V end was cut by 0 bases, the J end by 4 bases, with 13 bases between.

CDR3 loop: CASSPPSAGGNQDTQYF. CDR3 sequence (DNA): TGTGCCAGCAGCCCCCCGTCGGCGGGAGGGAATCAAGATACGCAGTATTTT. The V call is TRBV7-9, the J call TRBJ2-3; TRBD2 agrees at 9 bases. The CDR3 runs to 17 residues. Germline loops: CDR1 SEHNR, CDR2 FQNEAQ (reference sequence). The ends lost 5 bases at V and 5 bases at J; junction bases unmatched: 14.

To note about this clonotype: Without the conserved terminal phenylalanine or tryptophan, this CDR3 likely stems from a read error. This chain uses TRBV5-4 with TRBJ1-2; D not certain. The CDR3 contains 13 residues. Germline-derived CDR1 and CDR2 are SGHNT and YYREEE (reference sequence). Trimming removed 4 bases at V and 4 bases at J, with 11 bases between. The CDR3 loop is CASSLVESYGYTS. CDR3 bases: TGTGCCAGCAGCCTCGTGGAGTCCTATGGCTACACCTCC.

This clonotype was detected only a few times. This chain connects TRBV9 to TRBJ1-1, with a weak D call TRBD1 (5 bases). V shed 4 bases and J shed 6 bases, with 13 bases lying between them. The length of the CDR3 is 13 residues. Germline V gives CDR1 SGDLS, CDR2 YYNGEE. The CDR3, as DNA: TGTGCCAGCAGCTTAACCGGGACGGCTGAAGCTTTCTTT. Protein product: CASSLTGTAEAFF.